The 32 T cell receptor beta chains given below trace back to one sample, sequenced in a study of T cells in Graves' hyperthyroidism and ophthalmopathy. TCR beta CDR3 regions were amplified from RNA transcripts. First-round RT-PCR targeting the TCR CDR3 was performed with the HTBI primer set. A single record per CDR3 protein comes from TCRdb applying MiXCR to the multiplex PCR reads. The table records a few hundred thousand distinct CDR3 sequences, 15% to 19% of them present only once. The sample comprised blood. The origin of the receptors is a woman between 18 and 29 years old with Graves' hyperthyroidism.

This clonotype was seen a handful of times. The chain employs TRBV28 and TRBJ1-2, with D maybe TRBD1 (5 bases). Germline values: CDR1 MDHEN, CDR2 SYDVKM. The CDR3 covers 15 residues. Trimming pared 2 bases from V and 11 bases from J, leaving 21 bases between. DNA of the CDR3: TGTGCCAGCAGTTTACGGGACTCCCGGGGGGGTTTTTACACCTTC. Translation gives CASSLRDSRGGFYTF.

CDR3 in amino acids: CASSPELAGSGELFF. In DNA form, the CDR3 reads TGTGCCAGCAGCCCCGAACTAGCGGGATCTGGGGAGCTGTTTTTT. V usage is TRBV7-9 and J usage is TRBJ2-2; 10 bases align to TRBD2. This CDR3 has 15 residues. The germline gives CDR1 SEHNR, CDR2 FQNEAQ (reference sequence). Trimming took 5 bases from V and 8 from J; bases not matched to a gene: 8.

This clonotype showed up many times. The chain employs TRBV27 and TRBJ2-3; 9 bases map to TRBD2. V lost 8 bases to trimming and J lost 2 bases; unmatched junction nucleotides: 11. The germline V gene has CDR1 MNHEY and CDR2 SMNVEV (reference sequence). The CDR3 runs 16 residues. DNA of the CDR3: TGTGCCAGCCCTTGGAGAGGGACTAGCTTCACAGATACGCAGTATTTT. It is translated as CASPWRGTSFTDTQYF.

This clonotype was seen repeatedly, ten times or more. The rearrangement links TRBV7-8 to TRBJ2-7; possibly TRBD2 for D (6 bases). This CDR3 spans 16 amino acids. Per germline, CDR1 SGHVS and CDR2 FQNEAQ. V gave up 2 bases and J gave up 2 bases, with 16 bases separating them. The CDR3 reads CASSLSGWGGPYEQYF. In DNA form, the CDR3 reads TGTGCCAGCAGCTTATCGGGGTGGGGAGGACCCTACGAGCAGTACTTC.

This clonotype has a count of ten or more. DNA of the CDR3: TGTGCCAGCAGTAGTCCTTGGGTCGCTACCTCCTACTATGGCTACACCTTC. It codes for CASSSPWVATSYYGYTF. The chain couples TRBV12-3 or TRBV12-4 to TRBJ1-2; D is unresolved. The CDR3 is 17 amino acids. V lost 5 bases and J 3 bases, leaving 22 bases between the germline ends.

This clonotype was counted at least ten times. The chain recombines TRBV9 with TRBJ1-2; TRBD1 matches at 11 bases. CDR3 size: 15 residues. From germline, CDR1 is SGDLS and CDR2 YYNGEE. V was pared by 4 bases and J by 3 bases, with 5 bases of the junction left unmatched. The CDR3 bases are TGTGCCAGCAGCTTCGGGACAGGGGGTTACTATGGCTACACCTTC. It yields the protein CASSFGTGGYYGYTF.

The J gene is TRBJ2-3, the V gene TRBV9, with D possibly matching TRBD2 (6 bases). Looked up from germline, CDR1 is SGDLS and CDR2 is YYNGEE. V lost 0 bases and J 4 bases, leaving 15 bases between the germline ends. The CDR3 has 16 residues. CDR3 sequence (DNA): TGTGCCAGCAGCGTAGGATTGGGAGGAGGCGCAGATACGCAGTATTTT. It is translated as CASSVGLGGGADTQYF. Full variable domain (missing parts from reference TRBV9 and TRBJ2-3): DSGVTQTPKHLITATGQRVTLRCSPRSGDLSVYWYQQSLDQGLQFLIQYYNGEERAKGNILERFSAQQFPDLHSELNLSSLELGDSALYFCASSVGLGGGADTQYFGPGTRLTVL.

The sample holds many counts of this clonotype. V and J are TRBV12-3 or TRBV12-4 and TRBJ2-7; TRBD2 matches at 13 bases. The CDR3 is made up of 14 amino acids. Trimming at V came to 6 bases and at J to 3 bases, leaving 2 bases not matched to a gene. Written as DNA, the CDR3 is TGTGCCAGCAGCTGGACTAGCGGGAGCTACGAGCAGTACTTC. Its protein is CASSWTSGSYEQYF.

This rearrangement joins TRBV10-3 to TRBJ2-2; 7 positions agree with TRBD1. Germline V gene sequence: CDR1 ENHRY, CDR2 SYGVKD. The CDR3 runs 16 residues. Trimming removed 6 bases from V and 1 base from J; junction bases left unmatched: 8. The CDR3 loop is CAISNTGAVNTGELFF. In nucleotides, the CDR3 is TGTGCCATCAGCAATACAGGGGCGGTGAACACCGGGGAGCTGTTTTTT.

This clonotype was observed a few times. This CDR3 is missing its conserved last phenylalanine or tryptophan, likely due to a read error. The V and J genes are TRBV6-1 and TRBJ2-2; 9 bases fit TRBD2. This CDR3 is 17 amino acids long. Trimming at V came to 7 bases and at J to 4 bases, leaving 13 bases not matched to a gene. The germline V gene has CDR1 MNHNS and CDR2 SASEGT. CDR3 protein: CASNLGDSGRVTGELFL. In DNA, the CDR3 is TGTGCCAGCAACCTTGGGGATAGCGGGAGAGTCACCGGGGAGCTGTTTCTT.

This clonotype was seen a handful of times. This chain joins TRBV6-1 and TRBJ1-3; D remains ambiguous. Germline V lookup: CDR1 MNHNS, CDR2 SASEGT. V was trimmed by 2 bases and J by 0 bases, leaving 17 bases between them. The CDR3 consists of 18 residues. This chain's CDR3 is CASSEFGVTATSGNTIYF. As DNA, the CDR3 is TGTGCCAGCAGTGAATTTGGGGTAACAGCAACCTCTGGAAACACCATATATTTT.

This clonotype was picked up many times. V is TRBV11-2 and J is TRBJ1-1; 7 bases match TRBD1. The trim removed 5 bases at V and 3 bases at J, leaving 12 bases unmatched. The CDR3 loop spans 16 amino acids. Germline values: CDR1 SGHAT, CDR2 FQNNGV. CDR3 bases: TGTGCCAGCAGCCCCCTGGGACAGTCGGTGTACACTGAAGCTTTCTTT. Its protein product is CASSPLGQSVYTEAFF.

This clonotype was seen at least ten times. The J gene is TRBJ1-1, the V gene TRBV7-9; TRBD1 agrees at 7 bases. V was pared by 5 bases and J by 4 bases, with 16 bases of the junction left unmatched. The CDR3 is made up of 17 amino acids. The V gene's germline CDR1 is SEHNR and CDR2 FQNEAQ (reference sequence). The CDR3 loop reads CASSLRQGLRSSTEAFF. The CDR3 DNA is TGTGCCAGCAGCCTAAGACAGGGTCTGAGGTCGAGCACTGAAGCTTTCTTT.

This clonotype was counted ten times or more. The V and J genes are TRBV12-3 or TRBV12-4 and TRBJ2-7, with TRBD1 as a possible D gene (5 bases). Trimming stripped 1 base from V and 3 bases from J, with 10 bases between. This CDR3 comprises 14 residues. The CDR3 sequence is CASSLEGLHYEQYF. DNA of the CDR3: TGTGCCAGCAGTTTAGAGGGGCTCCACTACGAGCAGTACTTC.

This clonotype has ten or more counts. J is TRBJ2-5 and V is TRBV11-2; D not resolved. Trimming shortened V by 4 bases and J by 5 bases, and 14 bases separated the two germline ends. Per the germline V gene, CDR1 is SGHAT and CDR2 is FQNNGV. The CDR3 sequence is 14 residues long. CDR3 sequence: CASSWSPAGETQYF. The CDR3 DNA follows: TGTGCCAGCAGCTGGAGTCCAGCAGGCGAGACCCAGTACTTC.

This clonotype was detected ten times or more. V usage is TRBV6-2 or TRBV6-3 and J usage is TRBJ2-7; D may be TRBD1 (5 bases). The CDR3 contains 13 residues. Trimming left V 0 bases short and J 4 bases short, with 7 bases between. CDR1 and CDR2 from the germline V gene are MNHEY and SVGEGT. CDR3 bases: TGTGCCAGCAGTTACTCCAGGGCTTACGAGCAGTACTTC. It yields the protein CASSYSRAYEQYF.

This clonotype was observed at least ten times. V gene TRBV11-2 combines with J gene TRBJ1-1, with D perhaps matching TRBD1 (5 bases). This CDR3 region has 12 residues. V was clipped by 8 bases and J by 6 bases, with 13 bases between them. The germline V gene encodes CDR1 SGHAT and CDR2 FQNNGV. As DNA, the CDR3 is TGTGCCAGCGCTAGGTCGGGGCCTGAAGCTTTCTTT. It specifies CASARSGPEAFF.

This clonotype was observed a few times. CDR3 sequence (DNA): TGTGCCAGCAGCCTCAGGCTGGGCCCACAGAATAATGAAAAACTGTTTTTT. Protein product: CASSLRLGPQNNEKLFF. The V call is TRBV11-2, the J call TRBJ1-4; D gene ambiguous. The CDR3 is 17 amino acids. Germline V CDR1 and CDR2: SGHAT, FQNNGV. V dropped 5 bases and J dropped 4 bases, with 20 bases sitting between them. The full variable domain, completed using reference TRBV11-2 and TRBJ1-4, is EAGVAQSPRYKIIEKRQSVAFWCNPISGHATLYWYQQILGQGPKLLIQFQNNGVVDDSQLPKDRFSAERLKGVDSTLKIQPAKLEDSAVYLCASSLRLGPQNNEKLFFGSGTQLSVL.

The chain is built from TRBV7-2 and TRBJ1-1; 12 bases agree with TRBD1. J was trimmed by 11 bases and V by 5 bases; bases with no gene match: 15. There are 16 residues in the CDR3. Germline values: CDR1 SGHTA, CDR2 FQGNSA. The CDR3, as DNA: TGTGCCAGCAGCCAACCCCGGGACAGGGGGCTCCTGGGGGCTTTCTTT. Protein product: CASSQPRDRGLLGAFF. The whole variable domain, filled in from reference TRBV7-2 and TRBJ1-1, reads GAGVSQSPSNKVTEKGKDVELRCDPISGHTALYWYRQSLGQGLEFLIYFQGNSAPDKSGLPSDRFSAERTGGSVSTLTIQRTQQEDSAVYLCASSQPRDRGLLGAFFGQGTRLTVV.

This clonotype was seen only a few times. The V call is TRBV7-2, the J call TRBJ1-1, with a tentative D call TRBD1 (5 bases). V lost 5 bases, J lost 4 bases, and 23 bases lay in between. CDR3 length equals 17 residues. CDR1 and CDR2 from the germline V gene are SGHTA and FQGNSA. The CDR3 DNA follows: TGTGCCAGCAGCCTAAAAATGGGGGGATCAGGCACCACTGAAGCTTTCTTT. This translates into CASSLKMGGSGTTEAFF. Full variable domain (outside the CDR3, taken from reference TRBV7-2 and TRBJ1-1): GAGVSQSPSNKVTEKGKDVELRCDPISGHTALYWYRQSLGQGLEFLIYFQGNSAPDKSGLPSDRFSAERTGGSVSTLTIQRTQQEDSAVYLCASSLKMGGSGTTEAFFGQGTRLTVV.

This clonotype was counted ten times or more. The V and J genes are TRBV7-8 and TRBJ2-1; 7 bases match TRBD1. The CDR3 has 15 residues. CDR1 is SGHVS and CDR2 is FQNEAQ in the germline V gene. V dropped 5 bases and J dropped 4; count of bases not matched to a gene: 8. Here the CDR3 DNA reads TGTGCCAGCAGCGAACGGGACAGTCAGTACAATGAGCAGTTCTTC. It yields the protein CASSERDSQYNEQFF. Together with reference TRBV7-8 and TRBJ2-1, the CDR3 gives the full variable domain: GAGVSQSPRYKVAKRGQDVALRCDPISGHVSLFWYQQALGQGPEFLTYFQNEAQLDKSGLPSDRFFAERPEGSVSTLKIQRTQQEDSAVYLCASSERDSQYNEQFFGPGTRLTVL.

The chain uses TRBV18 and TRBJ2-7; D not resolved. V was trimmed by 4 bases and J by 0 bases, leaving 19 bases between them. The germline V gene encodes CDR1 KGHSH and CDR2 LQKENI. This CDR3 comprises 17 residues. As DNA, the CDR3 is TGTGCCAGCTCACGCGATAGAACCGGTTCTAGCTCCTACGAGCAGTACTTC. Its translation is CASSRDRTGSSSYEQYF.

The rearrangement links TRBV3-1 to TRBJ2-4; TRBD2 is a possible D gene (6 bases). The germline gives CDR1 LGHDT, CDR2 YNNKEL (reference sequence). V was shortened by 1 base and J by 1 base, with 14 bases between the two germline ends. This CDR3 region has 17 residues. The CDR3 DNA reads TGTGCCAGCAGCCAAGTTCGGGAGAAAGGGGCCAAAAACATTCAGTACTTC. It codes for CASSQVREKGAKNIQYF.

The chain has TRBV20-1 and TRBJ2-1; 7 bases agree with TRBD1. V gave up 3 bases and J gave up 0 bases; unmatched junction bases: 5. CDR3 length: 15 amino acids. CDR1 DFQATT and CDR2 SNEGSKA come from the germline V gene (reference sequence). For the CDR3, the DNA is TGCAGTGCTAGGAGCAGGGGGTTCTCCTACAATGAGCAGTTCTTC. Translating it yields CSARSRGFSYNEQFF.

This clonotype was seen ten or more times. The chain is built from TRBV18 and TRBJ2-4; tentatively, D is TRBD2 (6 bases). Germline V CDR1 and CDR2: KGHSH, LQKENI. Trimming shortened V by 3 bases and J by 3 bases, and 12 bases separated the two germline ends. The CDR3 contains 15 residues. The CDR3 protein is CASSPPEGNKNIQYF. CDR3 bases: TGTGCCAGCTCACCTCCGGAGGGCAACAAAAACATTCAGTACTTC.

This clonotype has a count of ten or more. The gene calls are TRBV6-1 and TRBJ1-1; the D gene is possibly TRBD1 (6 bases). CDR3 size: 15 residues. Trimming took 8 bases from V and 1 from J, leaving 17 bases between them. Per germline, CDR1 MNHNS and CDR2 SASEGT. CDR3 residues: CASQGSAMKNTEAFF. The CDR3, as DNA: TGTGCCAGCCAGGGGTCGGCAATGAAGAACACTGAAGCTTTCTTT.

This clonotype was detected many times. This chain connects TRBV27 to TRBJ2-1, with TRBD1 matching over 11 bases. V shed 0 bases and J 7 bases; nucleotides not matched to a gene: 5. The germline gives CDR1 MNHEY, CDR2 SMNVEV (reference sequence). The CDR3 totals 16 residues. The CDR3 nucleotides are TGTGCCAGCAGTTTATCGTCCCGGGACAGGGGGAATGAGCAGTTCTTC. It specifies CASSLSSRDRGNEQFF.

Turning to this clonotype: A much larger clone differs from this one at a single base, so this may be a read error. The V call is TRBV20-1, the J call TRBJ2-2; possible D gene TRBD2, 6 bases. The germline gives CDR1 DFQATT, CDR2 SNEGSKA (reference sequence). This CDR3 has 11 residues. DNA of the CDR3: TGCAGTGCTAAGTACACCGGGGGGCTGTTTTTT. It codes for CSAKYTGGLFF.

This clonotype was detected many times. The chain couples TRBV6-1 to TRBJ1-2; D not resolved. Trimming left V 4 bases short and J 3 bases short, with 3 bases between. Germline assignment: CDR1 MNHNS and CDR2 SASEGT. The CDR3 loop spans 11 amino acids. CDR3 sequence: CASSGDYGYTF. CDR3 bases: TGTGCCAGCAGTGGGGACTATGGCTACACCTTC.

The CDR3 sequence is CASRTQGGWSTDTQYF. The CDR3 region has the DNA TGTGCCAGCAGGACCCAAGGGGGTTGGAGCACAGATACGCAGTATTTT. The rearrangement uses TRBV27 and TRBJ2-3, with D possibly TRBD1 on 6 matching bases. The CDR3 runs to 16 residues. Per germline, CDR1 MNHEY and CDR2 SMNVEV (reference sequence). Trimming shortened V by 6 bases and J by 0 bases, and 16 bases separated the two germline ends.

The chain joins TRBV29-1 to TRBJ1-5; D not resolved. V was clipped by 5 bases and J by 2 bases, with 13 bases between them. Germline CDR1 is SQVTM and CDR2 is ANQGSEA. The CDR3 is made up of 14 amino acids. The CDR3 spells CSVLEGPRNQPQHF. CDR3 in DNA: TGCAGCGTTCTGGAAGGACCGCGCAATCAGCCCCAGCATTTT.

This clonotype came up many times. This sequence joins TRBV2 and TRBJ2-3; possible D gene TRBD2, 6 bases. This CDR3 is 12 amino acids long. Per the germline V gene, CDR1 is SNHLY and CDR2 is FYNNEI. Between the trimmed V and J ends, which lost 6 bases and 7 bases, there was a span of 11 bases. In DNA form, the CDR3 reads TGTGCCAGCAGCTCCGCGGGGCATACGCAGTATTTT. It specifies CASSSAGHTQYF.